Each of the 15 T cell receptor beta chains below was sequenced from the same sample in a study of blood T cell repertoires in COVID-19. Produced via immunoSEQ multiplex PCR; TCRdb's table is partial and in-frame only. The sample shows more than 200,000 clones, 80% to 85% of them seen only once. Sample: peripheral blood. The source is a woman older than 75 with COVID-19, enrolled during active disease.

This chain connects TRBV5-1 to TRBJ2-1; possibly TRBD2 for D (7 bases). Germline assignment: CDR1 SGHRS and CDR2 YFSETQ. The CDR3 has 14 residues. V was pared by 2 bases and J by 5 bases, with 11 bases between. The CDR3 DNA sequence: TGCGCCAGCAGCTTCCGGGGGGACAACAATGAGCAGTTCTTC. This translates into CASSFRGDNNEQFF.

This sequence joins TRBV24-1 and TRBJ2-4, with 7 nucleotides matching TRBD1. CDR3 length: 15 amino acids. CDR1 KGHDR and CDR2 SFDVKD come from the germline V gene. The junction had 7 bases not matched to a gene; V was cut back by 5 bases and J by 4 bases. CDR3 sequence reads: CATSAGGQTKNIQYF. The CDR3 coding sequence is TGTGCCACCAGTGCTGGGGGACAGACAAAAAACATTCAGTACTTC.

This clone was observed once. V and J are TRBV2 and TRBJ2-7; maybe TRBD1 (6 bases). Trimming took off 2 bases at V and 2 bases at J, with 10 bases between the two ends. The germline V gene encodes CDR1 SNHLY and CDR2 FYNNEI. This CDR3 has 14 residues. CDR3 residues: CASSELGGPYEQYV. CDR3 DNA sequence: TGTGCCAGCAGTGAACTTGGGGGCCCCTACGAGCAGTACGTC.

The CDR3 region has the DNA TGTGCCACCAGTGATTTTAGCGGGGGAACCTACAATGAGCAGTTCTTC. This encodes CATSDFSGGTYNEQFF. V is TRBV24-1 and J is TRBJ2-1; 9 bases match TRBD2. V dropped 1 base and J dropped 2; count of bases not matched to a gene: 2. Germline CDR1 and CDR2: KGHDR and SFDVKD. CDR3 length equals 16 residues.

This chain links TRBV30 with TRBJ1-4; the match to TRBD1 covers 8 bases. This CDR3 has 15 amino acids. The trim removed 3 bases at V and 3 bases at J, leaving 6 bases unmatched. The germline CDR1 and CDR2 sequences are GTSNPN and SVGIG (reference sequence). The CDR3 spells CAWRSTGGANEKLFF. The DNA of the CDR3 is TGTGCCTGGAGGTCTACAGGGGGGGCTAATGAAAAACTGTTTTTT.

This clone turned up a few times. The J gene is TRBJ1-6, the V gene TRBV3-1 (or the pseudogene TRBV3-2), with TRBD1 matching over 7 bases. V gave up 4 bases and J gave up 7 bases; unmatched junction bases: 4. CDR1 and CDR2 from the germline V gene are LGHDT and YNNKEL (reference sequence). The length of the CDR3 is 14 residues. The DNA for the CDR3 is TGTGCCAGCAGCCTAGGACAGGTCAATTCACCCCTCCACTTT. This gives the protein CASSLGQVNSPLHF.

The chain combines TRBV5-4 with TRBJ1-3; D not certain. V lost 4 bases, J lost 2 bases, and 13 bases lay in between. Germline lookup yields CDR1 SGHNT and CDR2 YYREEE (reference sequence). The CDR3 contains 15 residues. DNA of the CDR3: TGTGCCAGCAGCCGTAACAAAAACCCTGGAAACACCATATATTTT. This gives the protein CASSRNKNPGNTIYF.

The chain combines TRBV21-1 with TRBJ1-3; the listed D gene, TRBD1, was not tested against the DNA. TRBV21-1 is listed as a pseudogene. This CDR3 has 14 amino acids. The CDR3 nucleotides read TGTGCCAGCACAACAGGATACTCTGGAAACACCATATATTTT. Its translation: CASTTGYSGNTIYF.

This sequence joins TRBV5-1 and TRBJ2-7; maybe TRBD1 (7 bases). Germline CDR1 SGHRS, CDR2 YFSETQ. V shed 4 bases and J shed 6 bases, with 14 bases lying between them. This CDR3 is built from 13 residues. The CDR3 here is CASSAGQIGEQYF. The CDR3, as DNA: TGCGCCAGCAGCGCGGGACAGATAGGCGAGCAGTACTTC.

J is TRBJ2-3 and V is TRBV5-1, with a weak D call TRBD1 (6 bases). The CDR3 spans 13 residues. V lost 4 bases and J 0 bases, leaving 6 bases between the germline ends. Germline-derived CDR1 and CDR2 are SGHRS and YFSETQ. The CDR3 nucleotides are TGCGCCAGCAGCAGGGGGAGCACAGATACGCAGTATTTT. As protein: CASSRGSTDTQYF.

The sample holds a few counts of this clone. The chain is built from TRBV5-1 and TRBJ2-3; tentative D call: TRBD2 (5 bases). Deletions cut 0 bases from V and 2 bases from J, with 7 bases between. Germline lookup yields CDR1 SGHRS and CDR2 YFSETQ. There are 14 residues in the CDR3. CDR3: CASSLVLATDTQYF. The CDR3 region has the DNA TGCGCCAGCAGCTTGGTTCTAGCCACAGATACGCAGTATTTT.

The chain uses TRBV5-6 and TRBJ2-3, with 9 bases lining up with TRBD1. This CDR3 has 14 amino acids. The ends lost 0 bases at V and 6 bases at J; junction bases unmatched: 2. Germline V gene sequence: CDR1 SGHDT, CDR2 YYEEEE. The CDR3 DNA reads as TGTGCCAGCAGCTTGGGGACAGGGGTGGATACGCAGTATTTT. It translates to CASSLGTGVDTQYF. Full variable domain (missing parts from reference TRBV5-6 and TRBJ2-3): DAGVTQSPTHLIKTRGQQVTLRCSPKSGHDTVSWYQQALGQGPQFIFQYYEEEERQRGNFPDRFSGHQFPNYSSELNVNALLLGDSALYLCASSLGTGVDTQYFGPGTRLTVL.

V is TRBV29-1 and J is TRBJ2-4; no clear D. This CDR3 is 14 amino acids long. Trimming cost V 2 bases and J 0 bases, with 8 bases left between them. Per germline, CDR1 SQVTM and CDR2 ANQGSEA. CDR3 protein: CSVEFGKAKNIQYF. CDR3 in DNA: TGCAGCGTTGAATTCGGTAAAGCCAAAAACATTCAGTACTTC.

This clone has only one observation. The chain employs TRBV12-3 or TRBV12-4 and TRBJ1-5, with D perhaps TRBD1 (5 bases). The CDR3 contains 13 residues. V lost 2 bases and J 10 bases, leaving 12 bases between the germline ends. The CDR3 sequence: CASSLSDTLPQHF. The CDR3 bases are TGTGCCAGCAGTTTATCGGACACACTACCCCAGCATTTT.

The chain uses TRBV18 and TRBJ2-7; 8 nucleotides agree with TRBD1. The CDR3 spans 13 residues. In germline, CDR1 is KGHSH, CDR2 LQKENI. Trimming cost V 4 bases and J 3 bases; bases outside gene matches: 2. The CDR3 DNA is TGTGCCAGCTCACTCACAGGGGGCTACGAGCAGTACTTC. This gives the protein CASSLTGGYEQYF.